This T cell receptor (beta chain) came from a study of T-cell reconstitution after alpha-beta-depleted transplantation in children. Study findings and constraints: Where alpha-beta T cells came from about two months after transplant was reportedly several hundred expanded graft clones. The study traced high day-60 TCRbeta diversity in some patients to surviving recipient T cells and thymic progenitors.

Researchers prepared the TCRbeta library using unique molecular identifiers, the study reports. A single record per CDR3 protein comes from TCRdb applying MiXCR to the PCR reads. The profile shows under 250,000 distinct CDR3 sequences, about 15% of them singletons. This clonotype was seen only a few times. Its cognate antigen is unknown. Source: PBMCs, mostly from graft donor cells, taken 360 days after TCRalphabeta/CD19-depleted stem cell transplant. The TCR was taken from a male patient between 2 and 10 years old who had a stem cell transplant for acute lymphoblastic leukemia, so the T cells may come from the graft donor.

The CDR3, as DNA: TGTGCCAGCAGCTTAATCCCTAGCACCCCCTACAATGAGCAGTTCTTC. Protein product: CASSLIPSTPYNEQFF. The chain couples TRBV7-2 to TRBJ2-1; possibly TRBD2 for D (5 bases). The V gene lost 2 bases and the J gene lost 2 bases, with 13 bases spanning the gap. The CDR3 contains 16 residues. Germline values: CDR1 SGHTA, CDR2 FQGNSA. Based on the CDR3 plus reference TRBV7-2 and TRBJ2-1, the full variable domain is GAGVSQSPSNKVTEKGKDVELRCDPISGHTALYWYRQSLGQGLEFLIYFQGNSAPDKSGLPSDRFSAERTGGSVSTLTIQRTQQEDSAVYLCASSLIPSTPYNEQFFGPGTRLTVL.